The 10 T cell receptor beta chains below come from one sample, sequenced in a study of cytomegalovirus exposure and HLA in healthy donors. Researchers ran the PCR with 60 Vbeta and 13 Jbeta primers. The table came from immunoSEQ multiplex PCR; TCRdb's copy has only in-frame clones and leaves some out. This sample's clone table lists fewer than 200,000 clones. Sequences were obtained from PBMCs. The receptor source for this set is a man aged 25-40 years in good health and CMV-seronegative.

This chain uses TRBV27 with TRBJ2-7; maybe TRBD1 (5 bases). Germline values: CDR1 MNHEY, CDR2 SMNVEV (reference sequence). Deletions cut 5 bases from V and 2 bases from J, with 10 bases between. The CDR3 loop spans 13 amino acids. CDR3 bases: TGTGCCAGCAGTACAGGCACAACCTACGAGCAGTACTTC. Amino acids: CASSTGTTYEQYF.

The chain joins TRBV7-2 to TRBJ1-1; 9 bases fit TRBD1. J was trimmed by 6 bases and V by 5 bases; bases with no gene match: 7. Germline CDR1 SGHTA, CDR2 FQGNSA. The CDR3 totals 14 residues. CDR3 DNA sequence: TGTGCCAGCAGCGGGGACAGGGAACCTCCTGAAGCTTTCTTT. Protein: CASSGDREPPEAFF. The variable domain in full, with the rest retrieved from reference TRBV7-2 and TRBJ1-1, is GAGVSQSPSNKVTEKGKDVELRCDPISGHTALYWYRQSLGQGLEFLIYFQGNSAPDKSGLPSDRFSAERTGGSVSTLTIQRTQQEDSAVYLCASSGDREPPEAFFGQGTRLTVV.

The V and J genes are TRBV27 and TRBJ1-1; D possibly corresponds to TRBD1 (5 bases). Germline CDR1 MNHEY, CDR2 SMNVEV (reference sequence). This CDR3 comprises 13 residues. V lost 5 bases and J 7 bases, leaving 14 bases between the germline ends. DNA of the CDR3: TGTGCCAGCAGTCCTGGGGCGGTTAGTGAAGCTTTCTTT. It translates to CASSPGAVSEAFF.

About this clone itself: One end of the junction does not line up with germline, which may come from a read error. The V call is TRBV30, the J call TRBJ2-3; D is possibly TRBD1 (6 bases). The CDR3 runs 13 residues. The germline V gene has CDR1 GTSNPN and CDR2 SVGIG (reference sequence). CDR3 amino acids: CTCTQGFADTQYF. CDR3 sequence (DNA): TGTACCTGTACCCAGGGGTTTGCAGATACGCAGTATTTT.

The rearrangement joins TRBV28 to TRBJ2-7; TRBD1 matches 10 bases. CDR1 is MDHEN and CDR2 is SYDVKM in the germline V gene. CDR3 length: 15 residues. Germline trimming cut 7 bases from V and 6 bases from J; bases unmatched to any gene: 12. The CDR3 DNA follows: TGTGCCAGCACCAACCGGGACAGGGGTTTGGTCGAGCAGTACTTC. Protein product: CASTNRDRGLVEQYF.

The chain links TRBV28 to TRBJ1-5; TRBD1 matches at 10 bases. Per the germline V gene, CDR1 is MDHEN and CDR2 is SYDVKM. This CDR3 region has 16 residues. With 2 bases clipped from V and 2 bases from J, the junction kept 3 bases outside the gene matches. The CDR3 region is CASSLQGTGGNQPQHF. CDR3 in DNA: TGTGCCAGCAGTTTACAGGGGACAGGGGGCAATCAGCCCCAGCATTTT. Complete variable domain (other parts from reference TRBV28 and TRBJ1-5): DVKVTQSSRYLVKRTGEKVFLECVQDMDHENMFWYRQDPGLGLRLIYFSYDVKMKEKGDIPEGYSVSREKKERFSLILESASTNQTSMYLCASSLQGTGGNQPQHFGDGTRLSIL.

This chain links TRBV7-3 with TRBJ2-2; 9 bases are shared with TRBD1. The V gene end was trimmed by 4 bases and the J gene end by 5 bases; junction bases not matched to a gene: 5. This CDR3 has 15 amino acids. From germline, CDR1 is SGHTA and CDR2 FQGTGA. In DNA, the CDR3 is TGTGCCAGCAGCTCGACAGGGGGAGATACCGGGGAGCTGTTTTTT. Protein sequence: CASSSTGGDTGELFF.

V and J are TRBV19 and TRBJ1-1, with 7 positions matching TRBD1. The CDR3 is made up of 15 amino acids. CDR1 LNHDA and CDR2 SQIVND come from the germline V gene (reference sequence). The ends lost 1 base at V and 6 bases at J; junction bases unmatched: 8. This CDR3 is CASSIGWRGGPEAFF. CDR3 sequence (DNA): TGTGCCAGTAGTATAGGTTGGAGAGGGGGCCCTGAAGCTTTCTTT. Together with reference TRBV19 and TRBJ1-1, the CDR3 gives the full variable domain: DGGITQSPKYLFRKEGQNVTLSCEQNLNHDAMYWYRQDPGQGLRLIYYSQIVNDFQKGDIAEGYSVSREKKESFPLTVTSAQKNPTAFYLCASSIGWRGGPEAFFGQGTRLTVV.

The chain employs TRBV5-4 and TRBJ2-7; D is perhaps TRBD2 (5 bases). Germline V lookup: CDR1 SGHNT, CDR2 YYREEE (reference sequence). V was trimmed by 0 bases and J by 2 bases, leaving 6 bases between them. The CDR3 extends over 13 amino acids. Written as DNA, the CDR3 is TGTGCCAGCAGCTTGGAGGGAGCCTACGAGCAGTACTTC. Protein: CASSLEGAYEQYF.

The CDR3 DNA reads TGTGCCAGCAGTGACTTCCACAGGAAGAACACTGAAGCTTTCTTT. Its translation: CASSDFHRKNTEAFF. This chain joins TRBV6-4 and TRBJ1-1, with TRBD1 as a possible D gene (5 bases). The CDR3 consists of 15 residues. V lost 1 base, J lost 1 base, and 10 bases lay in between. Germline values: CDR1 MRHNA, CDR2 SNTAGT.